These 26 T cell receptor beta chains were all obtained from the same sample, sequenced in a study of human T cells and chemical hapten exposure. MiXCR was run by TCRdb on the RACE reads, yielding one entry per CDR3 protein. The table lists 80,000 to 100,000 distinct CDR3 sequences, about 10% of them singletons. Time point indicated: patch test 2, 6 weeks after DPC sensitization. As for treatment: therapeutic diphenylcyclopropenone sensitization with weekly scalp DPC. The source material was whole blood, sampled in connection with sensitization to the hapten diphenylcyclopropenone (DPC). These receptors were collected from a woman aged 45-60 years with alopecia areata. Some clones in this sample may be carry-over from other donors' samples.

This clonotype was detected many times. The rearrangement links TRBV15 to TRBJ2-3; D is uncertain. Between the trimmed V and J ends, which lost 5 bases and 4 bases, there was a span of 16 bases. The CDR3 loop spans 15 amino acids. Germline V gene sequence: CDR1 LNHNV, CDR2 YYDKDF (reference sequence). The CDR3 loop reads CATSSQVGRSDTQYF. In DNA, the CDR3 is TGTGCCACCAGCTCTCAGGTCGGACGTTCAGATACGCAGTATTTT. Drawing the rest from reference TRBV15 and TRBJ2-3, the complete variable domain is DAMVIQNPRYQVTQFGKPVTLSCSQTLNHNVMYWYQQKSSQAPKLLFHYYDKDFNNEADTPDNFQSRRPNTSFCFLDIRSPGLGDTAMYLCATSSQVGRSDTQYFGPGTRLTVL.

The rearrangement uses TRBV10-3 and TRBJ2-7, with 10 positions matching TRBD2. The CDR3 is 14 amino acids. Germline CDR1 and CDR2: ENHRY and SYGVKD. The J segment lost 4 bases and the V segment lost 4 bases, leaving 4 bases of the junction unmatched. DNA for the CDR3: TGTGCCATCAGTGCCAGGACTAGCGGATACGAGCAGTACTTC. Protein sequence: CAISARTSGYEQYF.

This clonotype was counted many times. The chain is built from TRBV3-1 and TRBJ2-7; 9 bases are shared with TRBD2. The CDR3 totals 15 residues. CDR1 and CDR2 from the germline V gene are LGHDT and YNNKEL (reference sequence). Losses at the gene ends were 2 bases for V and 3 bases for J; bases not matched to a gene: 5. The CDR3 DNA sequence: TGTGCCAGCAGCCAAATGTCTAGCGGGATCTACGAGCAGTACTTC. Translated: CASSQMSSGIYEQYF.

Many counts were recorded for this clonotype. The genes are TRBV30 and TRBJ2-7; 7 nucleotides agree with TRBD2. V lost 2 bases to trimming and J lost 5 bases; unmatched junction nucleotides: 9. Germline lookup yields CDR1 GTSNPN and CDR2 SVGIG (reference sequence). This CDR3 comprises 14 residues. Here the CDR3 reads CAWSLTGGGDEQYF. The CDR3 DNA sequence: TGTGCCTGGAGTCTAACGGGGGGTGGAGACGAGCAGTACTTC.

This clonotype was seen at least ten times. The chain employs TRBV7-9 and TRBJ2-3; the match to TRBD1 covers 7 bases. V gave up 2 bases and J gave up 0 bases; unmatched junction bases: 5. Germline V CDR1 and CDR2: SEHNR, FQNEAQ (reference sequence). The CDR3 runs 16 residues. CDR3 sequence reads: CASSLRQGVSTDTQYF. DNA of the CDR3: TGTGCCAGCAGCTTACGACAGGGAGTTAGCACAGATACGCAGTATTTT.

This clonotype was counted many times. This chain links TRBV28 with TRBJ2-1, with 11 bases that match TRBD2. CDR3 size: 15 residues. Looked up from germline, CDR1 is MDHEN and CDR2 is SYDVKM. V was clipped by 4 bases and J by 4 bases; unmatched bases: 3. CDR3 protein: CASSSGTSGYNEQFF. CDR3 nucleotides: TGTGCCAGCAGTTCCGGGACTAGCGGATACAATGAGCAGTTCTTC.

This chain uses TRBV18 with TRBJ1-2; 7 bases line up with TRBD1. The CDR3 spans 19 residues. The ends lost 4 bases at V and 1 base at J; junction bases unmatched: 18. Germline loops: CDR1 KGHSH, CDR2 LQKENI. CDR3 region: CASSQTERDSPSHNYGYTF. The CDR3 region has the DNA TGTGCCAGCTCACAAACGGAAAGGGACAGCCCGAGTCATAACTATGGCTACACCTTC.

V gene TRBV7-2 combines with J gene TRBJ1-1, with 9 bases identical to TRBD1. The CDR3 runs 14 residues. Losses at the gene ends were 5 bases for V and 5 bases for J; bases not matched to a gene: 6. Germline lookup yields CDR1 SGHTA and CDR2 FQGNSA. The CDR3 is CASSGHRGRTEAFF. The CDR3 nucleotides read TGTGCCAGCAGCGGACACAGGGGGCGGACTGAAGCTTTCTTT.

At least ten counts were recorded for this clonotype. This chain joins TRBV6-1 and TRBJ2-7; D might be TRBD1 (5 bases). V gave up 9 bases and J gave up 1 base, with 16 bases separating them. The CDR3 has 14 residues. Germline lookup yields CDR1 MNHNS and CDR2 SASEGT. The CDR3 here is CASRLDRASYEQYF. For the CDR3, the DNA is TGTGCCAGTCGTTTAGACAGAGCATCCTACGAGCAGTACTTC.

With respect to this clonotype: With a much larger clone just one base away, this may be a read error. The CDR3 protein is CVWSHRRTGYNEQFF. The DNA for the CDR3 is TGTGTCTGGAGTCACCGAAGGACAGGGTACAATGAGCAGTTCTTC. The chain recombines TRBV30 with TRBJ2-1; 8 positions agree with TRBD1. The CDR3 runs to 15 residues. Germline V CDR1 and CDR2: GTSNPN, SVGIG (reference sequence).

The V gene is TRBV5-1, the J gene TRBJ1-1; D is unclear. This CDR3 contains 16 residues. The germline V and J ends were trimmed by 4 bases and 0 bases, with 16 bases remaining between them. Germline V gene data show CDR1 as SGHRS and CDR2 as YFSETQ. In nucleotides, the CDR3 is TGCGCCAGCAGCCCCGGACCTCAAGGGATGAACACTGAAGCTTTCTTT. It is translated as CASSPGPQGMNTEAFF.

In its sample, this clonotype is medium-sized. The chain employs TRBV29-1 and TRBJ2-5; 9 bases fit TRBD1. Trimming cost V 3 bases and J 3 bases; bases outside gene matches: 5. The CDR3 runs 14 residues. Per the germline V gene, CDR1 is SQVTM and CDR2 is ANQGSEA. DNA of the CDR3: TGCAGCGTTGACGTCTGGACAGGGGAAGAGACCCAGTACTTC. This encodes CSVDVWTGEETQYF.

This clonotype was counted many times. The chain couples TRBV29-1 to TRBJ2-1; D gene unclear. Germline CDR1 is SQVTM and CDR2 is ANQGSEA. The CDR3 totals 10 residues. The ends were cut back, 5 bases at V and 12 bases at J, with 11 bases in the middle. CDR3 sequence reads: CSVHSPLQFF. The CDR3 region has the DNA TGCAGCGTTCACTCCCCTTTGCAGTTCTTC.

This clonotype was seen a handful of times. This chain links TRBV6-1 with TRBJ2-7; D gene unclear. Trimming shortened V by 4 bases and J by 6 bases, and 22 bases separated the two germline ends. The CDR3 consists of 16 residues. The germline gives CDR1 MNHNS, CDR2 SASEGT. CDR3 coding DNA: TGTGCCAGCAGTGCTACCCTTGTTGCCCGGGCCGCCGAGCAGTACTTC. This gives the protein CASSATLVARAAEQYF.

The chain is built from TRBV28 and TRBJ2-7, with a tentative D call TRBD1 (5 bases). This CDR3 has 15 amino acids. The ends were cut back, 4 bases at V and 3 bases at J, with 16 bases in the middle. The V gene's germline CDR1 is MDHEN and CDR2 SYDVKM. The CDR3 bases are TGTGCCAGCAGTTCCCAGGGCACCTACGTCTACGAGCAGTACTTC. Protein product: CASSSQGTYVYEQYF. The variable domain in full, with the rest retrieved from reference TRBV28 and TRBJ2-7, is DVKVTQSSRYLVKRTGEKVFLECVQDMDHENMFWYRQDPGLGLRLIYFSYDVKMKEKGDIPEGYSVSREKKERFSLILESASTNQTSMYLCASSSQGTYVYEQYFGPGTRLTVT.

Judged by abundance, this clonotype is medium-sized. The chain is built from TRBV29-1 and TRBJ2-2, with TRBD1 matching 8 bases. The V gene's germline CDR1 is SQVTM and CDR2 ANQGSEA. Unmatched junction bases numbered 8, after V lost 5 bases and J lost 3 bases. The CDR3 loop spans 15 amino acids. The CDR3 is CSVTAGGRDTGELFF. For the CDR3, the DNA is TGCAGCGTTACCGCAGGGGGCAGGGACACCGGGGAGCTGTTTTTT.

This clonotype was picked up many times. This CDR3 is CASSFSSGELFF. The CDR3 nucleotides read TGTGCCAGCAGTTTCAGTTCCGGGGAGCTGTTTTTT. The chain carries TRBV28 and TRBJ2-2, with D unclear. The CDR3 is 12 residues long. The germline gives CDR1 MDHEN, CDR2 SYDVKM. Between the trimmed V and J ends, which lost 3 bases and 6 bases, there was a span of 5 bases.

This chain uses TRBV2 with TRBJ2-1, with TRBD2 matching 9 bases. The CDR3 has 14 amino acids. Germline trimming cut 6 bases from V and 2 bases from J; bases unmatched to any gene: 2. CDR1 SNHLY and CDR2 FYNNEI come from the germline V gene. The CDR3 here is CASRSGGTYNEQFF. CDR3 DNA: TGTGCCAGCAGAAGCGGGGGGACCTACAATGAGCAGTTCTTC.

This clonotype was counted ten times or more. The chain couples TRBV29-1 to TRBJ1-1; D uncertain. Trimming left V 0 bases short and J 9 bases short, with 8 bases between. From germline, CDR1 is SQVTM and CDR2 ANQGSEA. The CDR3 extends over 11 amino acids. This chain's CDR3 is CSVEDRVQAFF. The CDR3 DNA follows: TGCAGCGTTGAAGATAGGGTCCAAGCTTTCTTT.

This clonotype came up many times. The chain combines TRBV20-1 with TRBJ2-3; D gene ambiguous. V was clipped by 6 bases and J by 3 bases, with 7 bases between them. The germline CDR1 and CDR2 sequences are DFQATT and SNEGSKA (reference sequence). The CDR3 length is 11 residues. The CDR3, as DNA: TGCAGTGCCGCCCGGACAGATACGCAGTATTTT. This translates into CSAARTDTQYF.

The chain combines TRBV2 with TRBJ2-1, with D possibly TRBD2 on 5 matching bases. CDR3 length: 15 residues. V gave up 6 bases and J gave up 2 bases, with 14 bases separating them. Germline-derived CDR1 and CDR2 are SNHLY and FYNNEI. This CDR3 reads CASRGSTGTYNEQFF. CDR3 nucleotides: TGTGCCAGCAGGGGATCTACCGGGACCTACAATGAGCAGTTCTTC. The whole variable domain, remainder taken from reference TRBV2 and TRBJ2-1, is EPEVTQTPSHQVTQMGQEVILRCVPISNHLYFYWYRQILGQKVEFLVSFYNNEISEKSEIFDDQFSVERPDGSNFTLKIRSTKLEDSAMYFCASRGSTGTYNEQFFGPGTRLTVL.

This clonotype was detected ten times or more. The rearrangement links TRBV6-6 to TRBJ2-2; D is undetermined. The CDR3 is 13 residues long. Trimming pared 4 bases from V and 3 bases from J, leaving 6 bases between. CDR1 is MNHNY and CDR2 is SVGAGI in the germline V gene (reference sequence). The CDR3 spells CASSFLDTGELFF. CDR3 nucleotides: TGTGCCAGCAGTTTTCTTGACACCGGGGAGCTGTTTTTT.

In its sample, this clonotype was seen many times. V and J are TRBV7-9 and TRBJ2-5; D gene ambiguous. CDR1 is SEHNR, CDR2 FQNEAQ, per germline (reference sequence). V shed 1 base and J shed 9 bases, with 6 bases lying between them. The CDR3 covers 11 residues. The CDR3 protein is CASSLGLAQYF. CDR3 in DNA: TGTGCCAGCAGCTTAGGATTGGCCCAGTACTTC.

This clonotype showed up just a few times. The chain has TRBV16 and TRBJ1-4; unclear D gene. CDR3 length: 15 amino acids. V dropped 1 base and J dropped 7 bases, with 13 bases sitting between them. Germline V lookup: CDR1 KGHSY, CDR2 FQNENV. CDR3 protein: CASSQLGGRSEKLFF. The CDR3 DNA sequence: TGTGCCAGCAGCCAATTAGGTGGCCGGAGTGAAAAACTGTTTTTT.

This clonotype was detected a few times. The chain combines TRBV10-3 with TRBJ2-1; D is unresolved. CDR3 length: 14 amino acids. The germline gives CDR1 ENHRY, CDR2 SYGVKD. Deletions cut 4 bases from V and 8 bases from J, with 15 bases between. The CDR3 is CAISVLERGDEQFF. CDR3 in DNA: TGTGCCATCAGTGTTCTAGAACGCGGCGATGAGCAGTTCTTC.

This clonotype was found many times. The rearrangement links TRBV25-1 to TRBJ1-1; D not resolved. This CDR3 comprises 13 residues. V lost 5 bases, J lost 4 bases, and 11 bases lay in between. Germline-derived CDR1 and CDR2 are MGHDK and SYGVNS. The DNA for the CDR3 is TGTGCCAGCAGTAAACGGGGTGTCACTGAAGCTTTCTTT. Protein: CASSKRGVTEAFF.